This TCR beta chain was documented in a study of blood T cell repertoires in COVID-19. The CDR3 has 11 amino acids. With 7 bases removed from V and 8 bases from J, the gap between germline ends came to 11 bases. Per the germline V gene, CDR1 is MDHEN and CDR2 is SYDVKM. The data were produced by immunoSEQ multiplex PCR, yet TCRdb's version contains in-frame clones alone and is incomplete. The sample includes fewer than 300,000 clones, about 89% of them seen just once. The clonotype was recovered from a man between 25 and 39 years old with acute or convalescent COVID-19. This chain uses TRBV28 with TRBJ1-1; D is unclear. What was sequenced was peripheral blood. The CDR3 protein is CASTGRLEAFF. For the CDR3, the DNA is TGTGCCAGCACCGGGAGGTTGGAAGCTTTCTTT.